This T cell receptor (beta chain) was retrieved from a study of HIV-infected patients and healthy controls. Study findings and constraints: HIV+ repertoires were severely depleted of MAIT alpha-chain CDR3s, unlike healthy controls.

About 540 ng RNA was reverse transcribed with alpha and beta constant-region primers. Separate chain-specific third strand synthesis with multiplexing indices produced the alpha and beta libraries. TCRdb called the 5' RACE reads again in MiXCR, with one record for every CDR3 protein. The sample records approximately 10,000 distinct CDR3 sequences, roughly 10% being singletons. By proportion, this clonotype is medium-sized. No antigen is known for it. No cell fractionation was done, so the repertoire covers all unsorted peripheral blood T cells. The sequence was collected from an adult with HIV infection. The sequences come from blood, collected before antiretroviral therapy.

CDR3 DNA: TGTGCCAGCCAAAGAGGGGTGGCGAACACTGAAGCTTTCTTT. As protein: CASQRGVANTEAFF. V gene TRBV27 combines with J gene TRBJ1-1, with a weak D call TRBD1 (5 bases). The CDR3 is 14 residues long. The V gene lost 8 bases and the J gene lost 1 base, with 14 bases spanning the gap. The germline V gene encodes CDR1 MNHEY and CDR2 SMNVEV (reference sequence).